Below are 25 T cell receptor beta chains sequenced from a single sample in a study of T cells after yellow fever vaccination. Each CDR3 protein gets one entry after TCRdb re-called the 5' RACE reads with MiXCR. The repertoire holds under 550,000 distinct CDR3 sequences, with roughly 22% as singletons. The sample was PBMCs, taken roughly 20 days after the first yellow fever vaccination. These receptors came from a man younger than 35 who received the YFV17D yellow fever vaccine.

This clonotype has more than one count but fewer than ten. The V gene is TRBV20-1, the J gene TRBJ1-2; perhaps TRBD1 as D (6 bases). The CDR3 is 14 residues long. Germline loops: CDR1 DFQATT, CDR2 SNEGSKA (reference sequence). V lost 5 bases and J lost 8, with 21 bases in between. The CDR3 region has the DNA TGCAGTGCTCTCGAACAGGGCCTTTATAAGGGCTACACCTTC. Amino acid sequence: CSALEQGLYKGYTF.

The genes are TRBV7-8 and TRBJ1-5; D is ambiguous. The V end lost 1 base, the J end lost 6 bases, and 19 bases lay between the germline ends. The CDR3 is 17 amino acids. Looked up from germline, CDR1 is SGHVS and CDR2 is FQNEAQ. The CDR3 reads CASSLDGFGEVGQPQHF. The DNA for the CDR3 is TGTGCCAGCAGCTTAGATGGCTTTGGGGAAGTTGGTCAGCCCCAGCATTTT.

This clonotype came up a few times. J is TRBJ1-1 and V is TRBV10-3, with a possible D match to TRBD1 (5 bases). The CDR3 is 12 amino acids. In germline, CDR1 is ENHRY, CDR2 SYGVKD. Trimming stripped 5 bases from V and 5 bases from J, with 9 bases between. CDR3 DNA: TGTGCCATCAGTCCAGGGTGGACTGAAGCTTTCTTT. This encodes CAISPGWTEAFF.

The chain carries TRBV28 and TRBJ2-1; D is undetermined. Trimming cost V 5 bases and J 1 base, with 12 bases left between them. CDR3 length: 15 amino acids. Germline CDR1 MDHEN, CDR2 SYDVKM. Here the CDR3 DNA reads TGTGCCAGCAGTCCGAGTGGGCTGTCCTACAATGAGCAGTTCTTC. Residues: CASSPSGLSYNEQFF.

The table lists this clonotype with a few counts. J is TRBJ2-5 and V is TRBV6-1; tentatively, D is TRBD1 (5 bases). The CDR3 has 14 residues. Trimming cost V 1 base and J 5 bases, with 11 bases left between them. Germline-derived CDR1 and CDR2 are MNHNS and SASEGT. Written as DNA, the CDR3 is TGTGCCAGCAGTGAAGTGGAGACAGAGGAGACCCAGTACTTC. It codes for CASSEVETEETQYF.

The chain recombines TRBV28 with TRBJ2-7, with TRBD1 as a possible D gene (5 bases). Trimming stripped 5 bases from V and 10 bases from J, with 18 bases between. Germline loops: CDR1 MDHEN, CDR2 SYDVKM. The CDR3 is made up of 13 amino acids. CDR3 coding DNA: TGTGCCAGCAGTCCCGTCGGGTCAGGGAAACAGTACGTC. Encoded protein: CASSPVGSGKQYV.

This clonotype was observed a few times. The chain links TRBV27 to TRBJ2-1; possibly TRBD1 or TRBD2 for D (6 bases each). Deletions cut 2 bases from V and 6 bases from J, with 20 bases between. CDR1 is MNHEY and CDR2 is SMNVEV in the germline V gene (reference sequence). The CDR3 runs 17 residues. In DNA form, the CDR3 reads TGTGCCAGCAGTTTAGTACAGGGAGGTGATGGATCCAATGAGCAGTTCTTC. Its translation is CASSLVQGGDGSNEQFF.

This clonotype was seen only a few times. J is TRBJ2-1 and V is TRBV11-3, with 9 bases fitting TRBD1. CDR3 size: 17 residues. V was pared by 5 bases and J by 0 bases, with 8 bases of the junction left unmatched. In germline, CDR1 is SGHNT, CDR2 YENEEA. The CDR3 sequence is CASSANRGQSSYNEQFF. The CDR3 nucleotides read TGTGCCAGCAGCGCAAACAGGGGGCAGAGCTCCTACAATGAGCAGTTCTTC.

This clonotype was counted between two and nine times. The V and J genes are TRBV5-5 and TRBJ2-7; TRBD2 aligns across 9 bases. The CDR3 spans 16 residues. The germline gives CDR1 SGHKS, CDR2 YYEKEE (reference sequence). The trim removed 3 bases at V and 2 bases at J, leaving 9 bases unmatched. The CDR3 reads CASSSKGAGGTYEQYF. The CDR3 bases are TGTGCCAGCAGCTCAAAGGGAGCGGGGGGCACCTACGAGCAGTACTTC.

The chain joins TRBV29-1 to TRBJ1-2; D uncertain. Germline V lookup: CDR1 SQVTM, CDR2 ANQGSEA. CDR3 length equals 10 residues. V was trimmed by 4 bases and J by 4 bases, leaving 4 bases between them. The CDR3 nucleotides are TGCAGCGTTGGGGTCTATGGCTACACCTTC. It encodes CSVGVYGYTF.

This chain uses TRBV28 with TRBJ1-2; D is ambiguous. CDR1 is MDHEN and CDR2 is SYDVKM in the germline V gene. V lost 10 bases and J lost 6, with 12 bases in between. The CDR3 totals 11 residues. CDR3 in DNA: TGTGCCATCGGCCTTCTAAATGGCTACACCTTC. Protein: CAIGLLNGYTF.

The CDR3 nucleotides read TGTGCCAGCAGCTACAGCAGCGGGGGGAAAGAGACCCAGTACTTC. This codes for CASSYSSGGKETQYF. V usage is TRBV6-5 and J usage is TRBJ2-5; 9 bases line up with TRBD2. The CDR3 has 15 amino acids. Germline-derived CDR1 and CDR2 are MNHEY and SVGAGI. V lost 6 bases and J lost 3; bases outside the gene matches: 8.

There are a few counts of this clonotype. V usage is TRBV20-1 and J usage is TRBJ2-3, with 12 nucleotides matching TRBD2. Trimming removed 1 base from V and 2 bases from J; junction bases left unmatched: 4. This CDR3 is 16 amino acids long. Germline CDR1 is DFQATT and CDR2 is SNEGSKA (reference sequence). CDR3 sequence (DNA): TGCAGTGCTAGAGTGTCTAGCGGGGGGGCCACAGATACGCAGTATTTT. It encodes CSARVSSGGATDTQYF.

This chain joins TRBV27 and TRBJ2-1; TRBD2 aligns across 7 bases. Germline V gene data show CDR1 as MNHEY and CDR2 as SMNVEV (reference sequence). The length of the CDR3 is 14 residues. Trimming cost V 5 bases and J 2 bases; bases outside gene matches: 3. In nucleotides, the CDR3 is TGTGCCAGCAGTCTTAGCGGGCCCTACAATGAGCAGTTCTTC. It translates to CASSLSGPYNEQFF.

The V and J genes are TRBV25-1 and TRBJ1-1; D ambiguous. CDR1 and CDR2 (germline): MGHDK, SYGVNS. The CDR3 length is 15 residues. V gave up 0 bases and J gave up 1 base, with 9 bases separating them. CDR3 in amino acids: CASSEYDKGNTEAFF. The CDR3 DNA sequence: TGTGCCAGCAGTGAATATGATAAGGGGAACACTGAAGCTTTCTTT.

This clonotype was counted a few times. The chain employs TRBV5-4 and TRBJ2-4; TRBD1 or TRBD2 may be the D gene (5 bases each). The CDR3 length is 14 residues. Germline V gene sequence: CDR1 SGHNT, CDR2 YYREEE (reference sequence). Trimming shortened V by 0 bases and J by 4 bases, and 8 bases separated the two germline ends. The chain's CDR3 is CASSLGGEKNIQYF. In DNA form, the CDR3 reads TGTGCCAGCAGCTTGGGAGGGGAAAAAAACATTCAGTACTTC.

CDR3 sequence: CASSHRQDNTDTQYF. The CDR3 DNA reads TGTGCCAGCAGCCATCGACAGGACAACACAGATACGCAGTATTTT. The chain couples TRBV7-9 to TRBJ2-3; tentatively, D is TRBD1 (6 bases). The CDR3 covers 15 residues. CDR1 is SEHNR, CDR2 FQNEAQ, per germline (reference sequence). The V end was cut by 5 bases, the J end by 2 bases, with 14 bases between. The variable domain in full, with the rest retrieved from reference TRBV7-9 and TRBJ2-3, is DTGVSQNPRHKITKRGQNVTFRCDPISEHNRLYWYRQTLGQGPEFLTYFQNEAQLEKSRLLSDRFSAERPKGSFSTLEIQRTEQGDSAMYLCASSHRQDNTDTQYFGPGTRLTVL.

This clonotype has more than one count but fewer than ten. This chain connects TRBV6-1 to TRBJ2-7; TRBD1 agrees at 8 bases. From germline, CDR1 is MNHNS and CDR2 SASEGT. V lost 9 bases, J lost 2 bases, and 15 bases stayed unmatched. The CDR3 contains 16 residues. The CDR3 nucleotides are TGTGCCAGACATGACTTAATAAGGACAGGGACCTACGAGCAGTACGTC. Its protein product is CARHDLIRTGTYEQYV.

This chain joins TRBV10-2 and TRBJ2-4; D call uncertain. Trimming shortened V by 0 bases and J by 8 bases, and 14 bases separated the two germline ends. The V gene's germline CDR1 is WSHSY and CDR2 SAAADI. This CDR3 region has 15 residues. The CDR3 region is CASSESSPSGDIQYF. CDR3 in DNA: TGCGCCAGCAGTGAGTCTTCACCCTCTGGGGACATTCAGTACTTC.

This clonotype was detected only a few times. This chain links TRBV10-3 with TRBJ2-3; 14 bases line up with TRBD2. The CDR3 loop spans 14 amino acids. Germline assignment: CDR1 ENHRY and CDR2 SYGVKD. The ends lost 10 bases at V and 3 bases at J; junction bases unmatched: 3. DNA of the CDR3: TGTGCCACGACTAGCGGGGGGGCGACAGATACGCAGTATTTT. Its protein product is CATTSGGATDTQYF.

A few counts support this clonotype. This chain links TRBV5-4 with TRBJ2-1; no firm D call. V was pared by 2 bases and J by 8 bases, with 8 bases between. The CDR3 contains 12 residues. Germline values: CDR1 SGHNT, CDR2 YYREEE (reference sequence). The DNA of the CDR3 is TGTGCCAGCAGCTTTGTAGGCGATGAGCAGTTCTTC. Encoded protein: CASSFVGDEQFF.

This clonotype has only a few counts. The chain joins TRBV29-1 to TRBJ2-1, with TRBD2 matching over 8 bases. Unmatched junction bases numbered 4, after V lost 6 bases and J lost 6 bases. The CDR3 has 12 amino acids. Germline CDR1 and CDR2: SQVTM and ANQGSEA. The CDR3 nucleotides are TGCAGCGTGACCGGGACTAGCAATGAGCAGTTCTTC. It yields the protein CSVTGTSNEQFF.

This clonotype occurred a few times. CDR3 loop: CASRHRDPTGELFF. The CDR3, as DNA: TGTGCCAGTAGACACAGGGATCCCACCGGGGAGCTGTTTTTT. The V gene is TRBV19, the J gene TRBJ2-2, with a tentative D call TRBD1 (6 bases). The CDR3 is 14 residues long. Germline lookup yields CDR1 LNHDA and CDR2 SQIVND (reference sequence). Trimming removed 6 bases at V and 4 bases at J, with 12 bases between.

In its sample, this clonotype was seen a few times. The CDR3 loop reads CASSSEQGRRQPQHF. CDR3 coding DNA: TGTGCCAGCAGCTCGGAACAGGGGCGTCGGCAGCCCCAGCATTTT. The V and J genes are TRBV7-2 and TRBJ1-5, with 7 bases that match TRBD1. CDR3 size: 15 residues. V was pared by 4 bases and J by 7 bases, with 10 bases of the junction left unmatched. Germline CDR1 SGHTA, CDR2 FQGNSA.

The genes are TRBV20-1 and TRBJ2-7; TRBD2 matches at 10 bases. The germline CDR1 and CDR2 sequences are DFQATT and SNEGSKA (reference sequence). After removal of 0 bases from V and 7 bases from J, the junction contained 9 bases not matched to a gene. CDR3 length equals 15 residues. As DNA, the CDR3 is TGCAGTGCTAGAGATCGACTAGCGGGCCTACGGGAGCAGTACGTC. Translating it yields CSARDRLAGLREQYV.